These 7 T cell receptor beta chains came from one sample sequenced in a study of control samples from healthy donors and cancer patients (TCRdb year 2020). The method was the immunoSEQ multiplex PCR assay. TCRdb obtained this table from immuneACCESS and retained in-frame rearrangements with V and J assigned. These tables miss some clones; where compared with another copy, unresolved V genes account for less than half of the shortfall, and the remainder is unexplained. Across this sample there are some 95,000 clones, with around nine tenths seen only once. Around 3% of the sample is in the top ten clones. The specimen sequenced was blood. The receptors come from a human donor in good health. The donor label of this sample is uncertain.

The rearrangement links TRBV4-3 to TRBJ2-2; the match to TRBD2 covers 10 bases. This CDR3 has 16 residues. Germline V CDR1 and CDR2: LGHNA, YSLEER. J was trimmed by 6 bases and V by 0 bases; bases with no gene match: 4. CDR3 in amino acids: CASSQEASGGSGELFF. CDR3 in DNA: TGCGCCAGCAGCCAAGAGGCTAGCGGGGGCTCCGGGGAGCTGTTTTTT.

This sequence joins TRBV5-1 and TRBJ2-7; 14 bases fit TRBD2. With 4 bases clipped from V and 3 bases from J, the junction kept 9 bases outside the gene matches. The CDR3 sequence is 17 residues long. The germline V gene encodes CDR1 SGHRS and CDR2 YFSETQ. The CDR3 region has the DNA TGCGCCAGCAGCCCACGGACTAGCGGGGGGACCAACTACGAGCAGTACTTC. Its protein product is CASSPRTSGGTNYEQYF.

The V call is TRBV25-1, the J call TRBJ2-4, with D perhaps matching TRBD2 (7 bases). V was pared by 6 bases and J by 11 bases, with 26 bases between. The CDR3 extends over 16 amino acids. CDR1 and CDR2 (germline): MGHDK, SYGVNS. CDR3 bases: TGTGCCAGCAGGGATCGGGGGGCCGGGGGACGGATTTTTCAGTACTTC. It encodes CASRDRGAGGRIFQYF.

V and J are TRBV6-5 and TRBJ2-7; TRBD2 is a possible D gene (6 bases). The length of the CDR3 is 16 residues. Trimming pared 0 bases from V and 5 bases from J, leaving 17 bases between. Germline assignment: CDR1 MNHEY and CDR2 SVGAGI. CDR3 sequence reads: CASSYSRLAGGNEQYF. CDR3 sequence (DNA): TGTGCCAGCAGTTACTCTCGGTTGGCCGGGGGAAACGAGCAGTACTTC.

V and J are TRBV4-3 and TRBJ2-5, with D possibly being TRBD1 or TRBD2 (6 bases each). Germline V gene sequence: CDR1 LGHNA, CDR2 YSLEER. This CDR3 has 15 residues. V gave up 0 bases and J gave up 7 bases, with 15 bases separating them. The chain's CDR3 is CASSQDGGGAWTQYF. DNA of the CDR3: TGCGCCAGCAGCCAAGATGGGGGCGGGGCTTGGACCCAGTACTTC.

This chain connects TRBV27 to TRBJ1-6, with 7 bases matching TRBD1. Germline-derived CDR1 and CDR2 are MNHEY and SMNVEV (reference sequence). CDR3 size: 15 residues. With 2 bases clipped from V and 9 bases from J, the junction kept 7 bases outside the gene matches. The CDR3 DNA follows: TGTGCCAGCAGTTTACAGGGGGGGAAGGGTTCACCCCTCCACTTT. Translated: CASSLQGGKGSPLHF.

The CDR3 here is CASSFGSLAGRETQYF. The CDR3 coding sequence is TGTGCCAGCAGCTTTGGAAGTCTAGCGGGAAGAGAGACCCAGTACTTC. V gene TRBV11-2 combines with J gene TRBJ2-5, with 9 positions matching TRBD2. There are 16 residues in the CDR3. Germline V gene sequence: CDR1 SGHAT, CDR2 FQNNGV. The V segment lost 3 bases and the J segment 4 bases; nucleotides outside the gene matches: 9.